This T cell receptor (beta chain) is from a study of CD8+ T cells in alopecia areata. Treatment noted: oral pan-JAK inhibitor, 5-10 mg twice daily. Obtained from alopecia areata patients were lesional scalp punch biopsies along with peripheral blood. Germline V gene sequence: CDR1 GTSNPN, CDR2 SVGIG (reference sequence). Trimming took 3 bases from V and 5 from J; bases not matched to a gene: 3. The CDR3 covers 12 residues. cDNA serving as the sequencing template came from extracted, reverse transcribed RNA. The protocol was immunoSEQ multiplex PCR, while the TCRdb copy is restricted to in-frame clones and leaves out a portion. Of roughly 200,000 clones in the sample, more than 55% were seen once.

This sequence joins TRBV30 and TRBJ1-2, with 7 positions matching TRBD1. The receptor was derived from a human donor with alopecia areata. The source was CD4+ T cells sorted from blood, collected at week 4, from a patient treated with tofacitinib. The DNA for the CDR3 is TGTGCCTGGAGCGGGGGACAGTATGGCTACACCTTC. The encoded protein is CAWSGGQYGYTF. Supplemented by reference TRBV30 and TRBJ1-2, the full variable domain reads SQTIHQWPATLVQPVGSPLSLECTVEGTSNPNLYWYRQAAGRGLQLLFYSVGIGQISSEVPQNLSASRPQDRQFILSSKKLLLSDSGFYLCAWSGGQYGYTFGSGTRLTVV.